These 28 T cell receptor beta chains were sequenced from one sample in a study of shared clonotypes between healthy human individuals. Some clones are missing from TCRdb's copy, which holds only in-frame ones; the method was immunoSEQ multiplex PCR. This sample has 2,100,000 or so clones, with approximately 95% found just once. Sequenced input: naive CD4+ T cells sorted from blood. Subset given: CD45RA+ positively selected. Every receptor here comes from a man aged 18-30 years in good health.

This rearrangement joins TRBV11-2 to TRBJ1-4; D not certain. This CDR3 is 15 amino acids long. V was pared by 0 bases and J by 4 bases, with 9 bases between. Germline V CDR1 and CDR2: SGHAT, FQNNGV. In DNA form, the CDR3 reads TGTGCCAGCAGCTTAGACATCCTCAATAATGAAAAACTGTTTTTT. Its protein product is CASSLDILNNEKLFF.

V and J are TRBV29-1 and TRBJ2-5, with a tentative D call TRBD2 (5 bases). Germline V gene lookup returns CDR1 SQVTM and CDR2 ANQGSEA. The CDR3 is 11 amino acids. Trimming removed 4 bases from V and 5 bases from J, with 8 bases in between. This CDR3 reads CSVAGIETQYF. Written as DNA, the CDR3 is TGCAGCGTTGCCGGGATTGAGACCCAGTACTTC.

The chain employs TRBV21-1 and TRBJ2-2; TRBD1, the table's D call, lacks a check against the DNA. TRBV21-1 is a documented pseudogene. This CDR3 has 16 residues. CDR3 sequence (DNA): TGTGCCAGCAGCCCAGGGACACCGCGTGGAAGAGGGGAGCTGTTTTTT. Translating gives CASSPGTPRGRGELFF.

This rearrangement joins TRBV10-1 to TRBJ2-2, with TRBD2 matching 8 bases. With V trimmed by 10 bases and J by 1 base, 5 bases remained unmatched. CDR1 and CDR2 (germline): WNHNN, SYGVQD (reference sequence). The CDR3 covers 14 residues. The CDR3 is CATRTSRNTGELFF. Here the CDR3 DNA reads TGCGCCACAAGGACTAGCCGGAACACCGGGGAGCTGTTTTTT.

The CDR3 nucleotides read TGCGCCAGCAGCTTGGCCATAGGGGTAGATACGCAGTATTTT. Translated: CASSLAIGVDTQYF. The chain couples TRBV5-1 to TRBJ2-3; maybe TRBD1 (5 bases). CDR1 is SGHRS, CDR2 YFSETQ, per germline. The V gene lost 0 bases and the J gene lost 5 bases, with 10 bases spanning the gap. This CDR3 spans 14 amino acids. The variable domain in full, completed from reference TRBV5-1 and TRBJ2-3, reads KAGVTQTPRYLIKTRGQQVTLSCSPISGHRSVSWYQQTPGQGLQFLFEYFSETQRNKGNFPGRFSGRQFSNSRSEMNVSTLELGDSALYLCASSLAIGVDTQYFGPGTRLTVL.

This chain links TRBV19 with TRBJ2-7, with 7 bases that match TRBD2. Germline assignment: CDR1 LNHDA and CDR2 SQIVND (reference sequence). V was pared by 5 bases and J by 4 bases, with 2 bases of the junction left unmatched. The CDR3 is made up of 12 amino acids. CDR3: CASSAGVYEQYF. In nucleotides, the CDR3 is TGTGCCAGTAGTGCGGGAGTTTACGAGCAGTACTTC.

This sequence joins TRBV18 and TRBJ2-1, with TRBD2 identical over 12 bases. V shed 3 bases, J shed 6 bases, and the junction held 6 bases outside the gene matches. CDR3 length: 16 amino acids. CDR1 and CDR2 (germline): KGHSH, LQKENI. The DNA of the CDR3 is TGTGCCAGCTCACCCGGAGTGACTAGCGGGAGCAATGAGCAGTTCTTC. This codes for CASSPGVTSGSNEQFF.

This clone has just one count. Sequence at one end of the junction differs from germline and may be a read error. CDR3 protein: CASSLRLAGGSVLETQYF. The CDR3 coding sequence is TGTGCTAGCAGCTTAAGACTAGCGGGAGGGTCGGTTTTAGAGACCCAGTACTTC. The chain recombines TRBV7-7 with TRBJ2-5; 14 bases agree with TRBD2. Germline V gene data show CDR1 as SSHAT and CDR2 as FNYEAQ (reference sequence). This CDR3 region has 18 residues. The variable domain in full, completed from reference TRBV7-7 and TRBJ2-5, reads GAGVSQSPRYKVTKRGQDVTLRCDPISSHATLYWYQQALGQGPEFLTYFNYEAQPDKSGLPSDRFSAERPEGSISTLTIQRTEQRDSAMYRCASSLRLAGGSVLETQYFGPGTRLLVL.

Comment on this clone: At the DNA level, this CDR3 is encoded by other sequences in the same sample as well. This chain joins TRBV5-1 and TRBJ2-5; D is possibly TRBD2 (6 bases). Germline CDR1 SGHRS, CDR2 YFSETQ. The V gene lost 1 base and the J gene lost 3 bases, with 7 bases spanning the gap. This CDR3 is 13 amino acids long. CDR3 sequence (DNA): TGCGCCAGCAGCTTGTCGGGAGAAGAGACCCAGTACTTC. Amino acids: CASSLSGEETQYF.

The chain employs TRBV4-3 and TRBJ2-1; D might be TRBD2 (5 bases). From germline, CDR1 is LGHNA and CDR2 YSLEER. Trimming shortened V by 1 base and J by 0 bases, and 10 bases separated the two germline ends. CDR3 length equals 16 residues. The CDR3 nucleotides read TGCGCCAGCAGCCAAGCACCTGGGAGCTCCTACAATGAGCAGTTCTTC. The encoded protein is CASSQAPGSSYNEQFF.

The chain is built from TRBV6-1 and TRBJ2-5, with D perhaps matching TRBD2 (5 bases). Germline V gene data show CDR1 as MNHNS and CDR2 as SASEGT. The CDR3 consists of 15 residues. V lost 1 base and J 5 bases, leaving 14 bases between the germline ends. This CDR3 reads CASSEGGTRTETQYF. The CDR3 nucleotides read TGTGCCAGCAGTGAAGGTGGAACTAGAACGGAGACCCAGTACTTC.

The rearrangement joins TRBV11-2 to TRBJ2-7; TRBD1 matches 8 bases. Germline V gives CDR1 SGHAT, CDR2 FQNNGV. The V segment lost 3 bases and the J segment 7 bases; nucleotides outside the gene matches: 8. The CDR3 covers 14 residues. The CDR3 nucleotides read TGTGCCAGCAGCTTTACAGGGGGTTGGGAAGAGCAGTACTTC. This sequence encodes CASSFTGGWEEQYF.

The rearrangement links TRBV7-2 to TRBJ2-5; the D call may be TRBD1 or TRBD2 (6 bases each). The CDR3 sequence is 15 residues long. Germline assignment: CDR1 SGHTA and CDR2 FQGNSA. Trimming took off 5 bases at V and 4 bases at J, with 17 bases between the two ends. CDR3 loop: CASSPGGRFIETQYF. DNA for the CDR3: TGTGCCAGCAGCCCCGGGGGCAGGTTTATAGAGACCCAGTACTTC.

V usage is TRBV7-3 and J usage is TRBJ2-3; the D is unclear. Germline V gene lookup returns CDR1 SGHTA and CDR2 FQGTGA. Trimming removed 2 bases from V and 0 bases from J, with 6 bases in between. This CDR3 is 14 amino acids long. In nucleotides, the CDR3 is TGTGCCAGCAGCTTAGGAATAAGCACAGATACGCAGTATTTT. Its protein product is CASSLGISTDTQYF.

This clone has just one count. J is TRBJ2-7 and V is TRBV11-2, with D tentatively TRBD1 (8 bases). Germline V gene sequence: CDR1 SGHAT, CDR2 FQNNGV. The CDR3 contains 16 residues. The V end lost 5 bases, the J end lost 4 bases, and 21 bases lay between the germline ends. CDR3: CASSPQGAGAGYEQYF. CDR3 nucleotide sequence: TGTGCCAGCAGCCCCCAGGGGGCGGGAGCTGGGTACGAGCAGTACTTC.

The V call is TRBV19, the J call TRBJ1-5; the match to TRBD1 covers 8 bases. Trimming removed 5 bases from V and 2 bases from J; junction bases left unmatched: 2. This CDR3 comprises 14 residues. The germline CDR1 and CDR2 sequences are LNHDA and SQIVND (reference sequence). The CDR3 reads CASSQGAGNQPQHF. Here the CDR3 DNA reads TGTGCCAGTAGTCAGGGGGCCGGCAATCAGCCCCAGCATTTT. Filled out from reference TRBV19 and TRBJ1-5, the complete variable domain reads DGGITQSPKYLFRKEGQNVTLSCEQNLNHDAMYWYRQDPGQGLRLIYYSQIVNDFQKGDIAEGYSVSREKKESFPLTVTSAQKNPTAFYLCASSQGAGNQPQHFGDGTRLSIL.

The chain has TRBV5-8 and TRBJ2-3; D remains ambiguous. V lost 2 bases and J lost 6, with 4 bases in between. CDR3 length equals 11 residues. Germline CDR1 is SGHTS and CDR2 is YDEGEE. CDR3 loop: CASSFLDTQYF. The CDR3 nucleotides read TGTGCCAGCAGCTTTCTGGATACGCAGTATTTT.

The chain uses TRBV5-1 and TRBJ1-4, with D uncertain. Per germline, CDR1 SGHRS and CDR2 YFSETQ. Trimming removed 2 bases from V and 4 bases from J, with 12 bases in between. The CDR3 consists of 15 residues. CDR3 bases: TGCGCCAGCAGCTTTATGGCAGCCTATAATGAAAAACTGTTTTTT. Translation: CASSFMAAYNEKLFF.

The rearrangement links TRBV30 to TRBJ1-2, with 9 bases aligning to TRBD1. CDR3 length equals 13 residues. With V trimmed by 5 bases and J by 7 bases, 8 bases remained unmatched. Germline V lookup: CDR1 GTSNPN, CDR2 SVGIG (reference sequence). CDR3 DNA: TGTGCCTGGGGAAAACAGGGGGCGCTTGGCTACACCTTC. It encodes CAWGKQGALGYTF.

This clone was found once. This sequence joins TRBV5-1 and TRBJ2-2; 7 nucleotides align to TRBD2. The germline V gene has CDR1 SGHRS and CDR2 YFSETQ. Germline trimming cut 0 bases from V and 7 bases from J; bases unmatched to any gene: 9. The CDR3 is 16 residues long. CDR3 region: CASSLALGTTGGELFF. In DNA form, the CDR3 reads TGCGCCAGCAGCTTGGCCCTCGGGACTACCGGCGGGGAGCTGTTTTTT.

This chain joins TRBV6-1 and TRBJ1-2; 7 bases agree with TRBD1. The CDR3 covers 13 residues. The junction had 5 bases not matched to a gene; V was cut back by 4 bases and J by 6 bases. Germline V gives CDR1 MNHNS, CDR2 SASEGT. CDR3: CASSADRVHGYTF. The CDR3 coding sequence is TGTGCCAGCAGTGCAGACAGGGTTCATGGCTACACCTTC.

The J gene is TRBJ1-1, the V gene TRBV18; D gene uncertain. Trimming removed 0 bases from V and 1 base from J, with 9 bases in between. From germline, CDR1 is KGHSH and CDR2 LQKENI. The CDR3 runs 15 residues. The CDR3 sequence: CASSPPSLGNTEAFF. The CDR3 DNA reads TGTGCCAGCTCACCACCTTCACTTGGGAACACTGAAGCTTTCTTT. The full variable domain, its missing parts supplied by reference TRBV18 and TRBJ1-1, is NAGVMQNPRHLVRRRGQEARLRCSPMKGHSHVYWYRQLPEEGLKFMVYLQKENIIDESGMPKERFSAEFPKEGPSILRIQQVVRGDSAAYFCASSPPSLGNTEAFFGQGTRLTVV.

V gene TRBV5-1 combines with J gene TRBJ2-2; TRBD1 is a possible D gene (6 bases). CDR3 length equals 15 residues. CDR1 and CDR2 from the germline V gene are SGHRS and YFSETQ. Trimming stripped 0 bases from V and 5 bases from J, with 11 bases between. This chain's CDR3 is CASSLEGRGTGELFF. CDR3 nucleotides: TGCGCCAGCAGCTTGGAAGGCAGGGGAACCGGGGAGCTGTTTTTT.

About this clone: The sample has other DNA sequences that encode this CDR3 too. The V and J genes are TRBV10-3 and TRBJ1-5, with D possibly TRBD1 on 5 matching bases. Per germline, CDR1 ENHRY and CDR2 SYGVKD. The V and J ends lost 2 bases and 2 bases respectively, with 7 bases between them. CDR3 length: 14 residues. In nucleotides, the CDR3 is TGTGCCATCAGTGAGGGGGGTGGCAATCAGCCCCAGCATTTT. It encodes CAISEGGGNQPQHF.

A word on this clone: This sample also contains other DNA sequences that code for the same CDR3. In DNA form, the CDR3 reads TGCGCCAGCAGCTCCGGGACACCGAACACCGGGGAGCTGTTTTTT. Protein product: CASSSGTPNTGELFF. The chain has TRBV5-1 and TRBJ2-2; TRBD1 is a possible D gene (6 bases). The ends were cut back, 3 bases at V and 0 bases at J, with 9 bases in the middle. There are 15 residues in the CDR3. The germline CDR1 and CDR2 sequences are SGHRS and YFSETQ.

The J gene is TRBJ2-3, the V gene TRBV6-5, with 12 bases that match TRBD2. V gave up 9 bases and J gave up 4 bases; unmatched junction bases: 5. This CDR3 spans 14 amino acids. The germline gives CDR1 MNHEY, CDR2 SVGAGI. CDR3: CASRTSGDPDTQYF. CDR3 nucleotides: TGTGCCAGTCGGACTAGCGGGGACCCAGATACGCAGTATTTT.

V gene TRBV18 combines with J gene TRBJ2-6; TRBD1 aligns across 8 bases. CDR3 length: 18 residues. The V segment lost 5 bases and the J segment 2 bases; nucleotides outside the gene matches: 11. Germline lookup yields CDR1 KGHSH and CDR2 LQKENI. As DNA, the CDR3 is TGTGCCAGCTCAAAGGAGGCACAGGGGGTGACTGGGGCCAACGTCCTGACTTTC. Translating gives CASSKEAQGVTGANVLTF.

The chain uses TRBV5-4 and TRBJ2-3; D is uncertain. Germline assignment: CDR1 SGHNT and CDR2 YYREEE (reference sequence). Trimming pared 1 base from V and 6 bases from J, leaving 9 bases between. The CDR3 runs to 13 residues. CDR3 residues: CASSLFGSDTQYF. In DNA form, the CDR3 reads TGTGCCAGCAGCTTGTTTGGGTCGGATACGCAGTATTTT.